Below are 32 T cell receptor beta chains sequenced from a single sample in a study of cytomegalovirus exposure and HLA in healthy donors. PCR amplification relied on 60 Vbeta primers (plus 13 Jbeta primers). Profiling relied on immunoSEQ multiplex PCR, and the TCRdb table lists in-frame clones only, not all of them. This repertoire shows under 200,000 clones, 70% to 80% found once; its top ten account for under 2.5%. The sample taken for sequencing was PBMCs. The source is a man aged 40-49 years in good health and CMV-seronegative.

The CDR3 region is CAISPWEGDNQPQHF. The CDR3 nucleotides are TGTGCCATCAGCCCGTGGGAGGGGGACAATCAGCCCCAGCATTTT. The rearrangement joins TRBV10-3 to TRBJ1-5; D possibly corresponds to TRBD1 (6 bases). Germline CDR1 ENHRY, CDR2 SYGVKD. V was shortened by 6 bases and J by 3 bases, with 15 bases between the two germline ends. The CDR3 length is 15 residues.

Comment on this clone: One end of the junction fails to match germline, which may point to a read error. The chain links TRBV29-1 to TRBJ2-4; D remains unclear. The CDR3 has 13 residues. Per the germline V gene, CDR1 is SQVTM and CDR2 is ANQGSEA. CDR3 bases: TGCAGCGTTGTGGTGGCTCCCAAAAACAGTCAGTACTTC. Its translation: CSVVVAPKNSQYF.

The rearrangement uses TRBV28 and TRBJ2-4; D might be TRBD2 (5 bases). Trimming took 5 bases from V and 7 from J, leaving 18 bases between them. Germline V lookup: CDR1 MDHEN, CDR2 SYDVKM. This CDR3 region has 15 residues. CDR3 in DNA: TGTGCCAGCAGTCGGACTTCCCGAAGGGCCAACATTCAGTACTTC. This encodes CASSRTSRRANIQYF. The full variable domain, with the rest looked up from reference TRBV28 and TRBJ2-4, is DVKVTQSSRYLVKRTGEKVFLECVQDMDHENMFWYRQDPGLGLRLIYFSYDVKMKEKGDIPEGYSVSREKKERFSLILESASTNQTSMYLCASSRTSRRANIQYFGAGTRLSVL.

The chain is built from TRBV2 and TRBJ1-2; TRBD1 agrees at 7 bases. CDR1 and CDR2 (germline): SNHLY, FYNNEI. This CDR3 spans 13 amino acids. V shed 6 bases and J 4 bases; nucleotides not matched to a gene: 5. This chain's CDR3 is CASSIDRVYGYTF. The CDR3 coding sequence is TGTGCCAGCAGCATCGACAGGGTCTATGGCTACACCTTC.

This clone was seen more than once but under ten times. The chain uses TRBV6-5 and TRBJ2-1; D unresolved. Trimming took 0 bases from V and 5 from J, leaving 11 bases between them. The CDR3 is 15 amino acids. Germline CDR1 reads MNHEY; CDR2 reads SVGAGI. The CDR3 DNA reads TGTGCCAGCAGTTACTCGCTGACAATCGACAATGAGCAGTTCTTC. It codes for CASSYSLTIDNEQFF.

The chain's CDR3 is CASSLRGSNTGELFF. The CDR3 region has the DNA TGTGCCAGCAGTTTAAGGGGGTCGAACACCGGGGAGCTGTTTTTT. V usage is TRBV27 and J usage is TRBJ2-2, with a weak D call TRBD1 (6 bases). V was shortened by 2 bases and J by 0 bases, with 7 bases between the two germline ends. Germline V gives CDR1 MNHEY, CDR2 SMNVEV (reference sequence). This CDR3 comprises 15 residues.

This clone was counted only a few times. The germline gene is not matched at one end of the junction; a read error may be the cause. The chain employs TRBV7-9 and TRBJ1-5; D is unclear. The CDR3 extends over 16 amino acids. Germline values: CDR1 SEHNR, CDR2 FQNEAQ (reference sequence). The CDR3 sequence: CSSSLGLGGSGQPQHF. In nucleotides, the CDR3 is TGTTCCAGCAGCTTAGGTTTAGGTGGGTCAGGTCAGCCCCAGCATTTT.

The chain has TRBV15 and TRBJ2-7; maybe TRBD2 (5 bases). The CDR3 totals 19 residues. V was pared by 0 bases and J by 3 bases, with 24 bases between. Germline V CDR1 and CDR2: LNHNV, YYDKDF (reference sequence). This CDR3 reads CATSRDYGGFGELNYEQYF. CDR3 in DNA: TGTGCCACCAGCAGAGATTATGGTGGTTTTGGGGAGCTTAACTACGAGCAGTACTTC.

The V and J genes are TRBV4-2 and TRBJ2-5; 7 nucleotides match TRBD2. The DNA end is a closer match to TRBJ2-7, so the J assignment may be wrong. Per germline, CDR1 LGHNA and CDR2 YNFKEQ. The CDR3 has 14 residues. The CDR3 DNA is TGTGCCAGCAGCCAAGCCGGGACTAACTACGAGCAGTACTTC. It yields the protein CASSQAGTNYEQYF.

The chain couples TRBV4-2 to TRBJ1-2, with TRBD1 matching 7 bases. After removal of 0 bases from V and 0 bases from J, the junction contained 10 bases not matched to a gene. The CDR3 spans 18 residues. Germline CDR1 reads LGHNA; CDR2 reads YNFKEQ. The CDR3 DNA follows: TGTGCCAGCAGCCAAGAATTACGGGGACAGACCTCTAACTATGGCTACACCTTC. Residues: CASSQELRGQTSNYGYTF.

V usage is TRBV5-6 and J usage is TRBJ2-1; a possible D gene is TRBD2 (6 bases). The germline gives CDR1 SGHDT, CDR2 YYEEEE. V lost 3 bases, J lost 10 bases, and 11 bases lay in between. The CDR3 is 12 amino acids. CDR3 sequence (DNA): TGTGCCAGCAGCTCGGGAGTTCGGGAGCAGTTCTTC. Protein sequence: CASSSGVREQFF.

J is TRBJ2-5 and V is TRBV7-2, with D possibly being TRBD2 (6 bases). The assigned J gene may be wrong: the sequence end matches TRBJ2-7 better. The CDR3 runs 16 residues. CDR1 is SGHTA and CDR2 is FQGNSA in the germline V gene. Written as DNA, the CDR3 is TGTGCCAGCAGCTTAGCGCCTTGGAGGGCCGAGCGCGAGCAGTACTTC. This sequence encodes CASSLAPWRAEREQYF.

V and J are TRBV28 and TRBJ1-5, with TRBD1 identical over 8 bases. Looked up from germline, CDR1 is MDHEN and CDR2 is SYDVKM. This CDR3 has 14 residues. The V and J ends lost 8 bases and 5 bases, in that order; junction bases with no gene match: 8. The CDR3 DNA is TGTGCCAGCTATGGACAGGGAAGTTATCAGCCCCAGCATTTT. Translated: CASYGQGSYQPQHF.

This chain uses TRBV5-1 with TRBJ2-1; TRBD2 matches at 7 bases. There are 16 residues in the CDR3. V shed 4 bases, J shed 0 bases, and the junction held 7 bases outside the gene matches. Germline loops: CDR1 SGHRS, CDR2 YFSETQ. The CDR3 spells CASSPSGLRSYNEQFF. The CDR3 DNA follows: TGCGCCAGCAGCCCTTCGGGACTACGCTCCTACAATGAGCAGTTCTTC.

V gene TRBV7-2 combines with J gene TRBJ2-3, with D maybe TRBD2 (7 bases). Germline CDR1 reads SGHTA; CDR2 reads FQGNSA. Trimming stripped 5 bases from V and 2 bases from J, with 14 bases between. The CDR3 has 15 residues. This CDR3 is CASSPGGAYTDTQYF. CDR3 coding DNA: TGTGCCAGCAGCCCTGGGGGGGCTTACACAGATACGCAGTATTTT.

The genes are TRBV30 and TRBJ1-5, with unresolved D. This CDR3 has 13 amino acids. Trimming left V 3 bases short and J 15 bases short, with 21 bases between. Germline V gene lookup returns CDR1 GTSNPN and CDR2 SVGIG (reference sequence). The CDR3: CAWRAGSGSVWHF. For the CDR3, the DNA is TGTGCCTGGAGGGCGGGGTCCGGATCCGTTTGGCATTTT.

In regard to this clone: One end of the junction is discordant with germline, which a read error may explain. CDR3 nucleotides: TGTGCCAGCAGCCAAAGTCTTTCTGGGGCCAACGGCCTGACTTTC. It encodes CASSQSLSGANGLTF. This chain connects TRBV4-2 to TRBJ2-6; TRBD1 might be the D (5 bases). This CDR3 has 15 residues. From germline, CDR1 is LGHNA and CDR2 YNFKEQ.

The chain joins TRBV27 to TRBJ1-4, with D possibly TRBD1 on 6 matching bases. CDR1 and CDR2 (germline): MNHEY, SMNVEV (reference sequence). With 5 bases removed from V and 1 base from J, the gap between germline ends came to 17 bases. CDR3 length: 17 amino acids. The CDR3 bases are TGTGCCAGCAGTCCCTATCGAGGGGGGGGAACTAATGAAAAACTGTTTTTT. The encoded protein is CASSPYRGGGTNEKLFF.

The V gene is TRBV6-5, the J gene TRBJ1-1, with TRBD1 identical over 7 bases. The germline gives CDR1 MNHEY, CDR2 SVGAGI. The CDR3 consists of 12 residues. Germline trimming cut 6 bases from V and 6 bases from J; bases unmatched to any gene: 4. The CDR3 loop is CASRQGQAEAFF. The CDR3, as DNA: TGTGCCAGCAGACAAGGACAGGCTGAAGCTTTCTTT.

The chain employs TRBV5-1 and TRBJ2-1; 11 nucleotides line up with TRBD2. V was clipped by 1 base and J by 5 bases; unmatched bases: 8. The CDR3 covers 17 residues. CDR1 is SGHRS and CDR2 is YFSETQ in the germline V gene. CDR3 sequence (DNA): TGCGCCAGCAGCTTGATCCTAGCGGGAGGTCCCGACAATGAGCAGTTCTTC. Translation gives CASSLILAGGPDNEQFF. Based on the CDR3 plus reference TRBV5-1 and TRBJ2-1, the full variable domain is KAGVTQTPRYLIKTRGQQVTLSCSPISGHRSVSWYQQTPGQGLQFLFEYFSETQRNKGNFPGRFSGRQFSNSRSEMNVSTLELGDSALYLCASSLILAGGPDNEQFFGPGTRLTVL.

The chain couples TRBV28 to TRBJ1-5; TRBD1 is a possible D gene (5 bases). CDR1 is MDHEN, CDR2 SYDVKM, per germline. The CDR3 covers 13 residues. V gave up 5 bases and J gave up 6 bases, with 11 bases separating them. The CDR3 loop is CASSGGGVQPQHF. DNA for the CDR3: TGTGCCAGCAGTGGCGGGGGGGTTCAGCCCCAGCATTTT.

The rearrangement joins TRBV6-5 to TRBJ2-5; 8 nucleotides line up with TRBD2. The CDR3 has 14 residues. The V and J ends lost 0 bases and 3 bases, in that order; junction bases with no gene match: 0. The V gene's germline CDR1 is MNHEY and CDR2 SVGAGI. The CDR3 DNA reads TGTGCCAGCAGTTACTCCGGGGGGGAAGAGACCCAGTACTTC. Translating gives CASSYSGGEETQYF.

There are a few counts of this clone. The V gene is TRBV29-1, the J gene TRBJ2-1, with 7 bases that match TRBD2. This CDR3 region has 14 residues. The germline V gene has CDR1 SQVTM and CDR2 ANQGSEA. V lost 6 bases and J lost 7; bases outside the gene matches: 12. The CDR3 spells CSVIRDYSRNEQFF. The CDR3 bases are TGCAGCGTGATCCGGGACTACTCGCGGAATGAGCAGTTCTTC.

The CDR3 DNA sequence: TGTGCCAGCAGCAAAGGAGAACAGGCGTACGAGCAGTACTTC. Translating gives CASSKGEQAYEQYF. The chain carries TRBV21-1 and TRBJ2-7; the table's D gene call, TRBD1, was not cross checked with the DNA. TRBV21-1 is tagged as a pseudogene. The CDR3 spans 14 residues.

V and J are TRBV6-5 and TRBJ2-5; 13 bases agree with TRBD2. CDR1 is MNHEY, CDR2 SVGAGI, per germline. V lost 4 bases and J lost 3; bases outside the gene matches: 5. CDR3 size: 16 residues. CDR3 residues: CASSWGGTSGKETQYF. DNA for the CDR3: TGTGCCAGCAGTTGGGGGGGGACTAGCGGGAAAGAGACCCAGTACTTC.

The chain carries TRBV30 and TRBJ2-1; D is possibly TRBD1 (6 bases). Germline V gene sequence: CDR1 GTSNPN, CDR2 SVGIG (reference sequence). V lost 3 bases and J lost 1, with 16 bases in between. The CDR3 length is 16 residues. CDR3 sequence reads: CAWSPPGRGSYNEQFF. The CDR3 region has the DNA TGTGCCTGGAGCCCTCCCGGCAGGGGATCCTACAATGAGCAGTTCTTC.

The chain carries TRBV28 and TRBJ2-2, with 7 bases matching TRBD1. CDR1 and CDR2 from the germline V gene are MDHEN and SYDVKM. This CDR3 has 15 amino acids. Trimming took 6 bases from V and 4 from J; bases not matched to a gene: 8. CDR3 sequence: CASSPPRQGTGELFF. Written as DNA, the CDR3 is TGTGCCAGCAGCCCTCCGCGACAGGGCACCGGGGAGCTGTTTTTT.

The chain combines TRBV11-2 with TRBJ2-2; the D is unclear. V lost 5 bases and J lost 2, with 15 bases in between. The CDR3 sequence is 16 residues long. The V gene's germline CDR1 is SGHAT and CDR2 FQNNGV. CDR3 region: CASSPRSGENTGELFF. The CDR3 nucleotides read TGTGCCAGCAGCCCGAGATCAGGCGAAAACACCGGGGAGCTGTTTTTT. The full variable domain, with the rest looked up from reference TRBV11-2 and TRBJ2-2, is EAGVAQSPRYKIIEKRQSVAFWCNPISGHATLYWYQQILGQGPKLLIQFQNNGVVDDSQLPKDRFSAERLKGVDSTLKIQPAKLEDSAVYLCASSPRSGENTGELFFGEGSRLTVL.

The chain links TRBV19 to TRBJ2-7; TRBD1 might be the D (7 bases). The germline V gene encodes CDR1 LNHDA and CDR2 SQIVND (reference sequence). V dropped 4 bases and J dropped 2 bases, with 18 bases sitting between them. The length of the CDR3 is 16 residues. For the CDR3, the DNA is TGTGCCAGTAGTAAGCAAGGGGGCGCGGGAACCTACGAGCAGTACTTC. It codes for CASSKQGGAGTYEQYF.

There are a few counts of this clone. This chain connects TRBV6-1 to TRBJ2-1; 9 bases map to TRBD2. The CDR3 runs 15 residues. Germline lookup yields CDR1 MNHNS and CDR2 SASEGT. The trim removed 5 bases at V and 6 bases at J, leaving 8 bases unmatched. The CDR3 coding sequence is TGTGCCAGCAGTCTTGCGGGAGGGCCGGGCAATGAGCAGTTCTTC. Translated, it gives CASSLAGGPGNEQFF.

The chain links TRBV2 to TRBJ1-2; D ambiguous. The V gene's germline CDR1 is SNHLY and CDR2 FYNNEI. The CDR3 runs 11 residues. V shed 2 bases and J shed 6 bases, with 4 bases lying between them. The CDR3 DNA reads as TGTGCCAGCAGTGAACCGGATGGCTACACCTTC. It yields the protein CASSEPDGYTF.

The gene calls are TRBV5-4 and TRBJ2-5; D gene ambiguous. CDR3 length: 12 amino acids. Trimming pared 0 bases from V and 5 bases from J, leaving 5 bases between. Germline V lookup: CDR1 SGHNT, CDR2 YYREEE (reference sequence). This chain's CDR3 is CASSLDRETQYF. Here the CDR3 DNA reads TGTGCCAGCAGCTTGGATCGGGAGACCCAGTACTTC.